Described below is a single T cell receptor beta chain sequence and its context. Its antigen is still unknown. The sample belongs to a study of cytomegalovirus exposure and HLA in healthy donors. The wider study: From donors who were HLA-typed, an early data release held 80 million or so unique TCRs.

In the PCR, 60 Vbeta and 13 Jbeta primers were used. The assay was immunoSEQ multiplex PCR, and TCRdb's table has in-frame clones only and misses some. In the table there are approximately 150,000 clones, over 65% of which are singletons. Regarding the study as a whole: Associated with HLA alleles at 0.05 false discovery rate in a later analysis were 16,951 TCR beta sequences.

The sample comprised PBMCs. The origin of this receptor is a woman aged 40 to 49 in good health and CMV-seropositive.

The CDR3, as DNA: TGCGCCAGCAGCACACAGGGATCCTATGGCTACACCTTC. Its protein product is CASSTQGSYGYTF. The chain uses TRBV4-1 and TRBJ1-2, with D possibly matching TRBD1 (6 bases). V lost 5 bases and J lost 4, with 11 bases in between. The CDR3 is 13 amino acids. Per germline, CDR1 MGHRA and CDR2 YSYEKL.